Below are 24 T cell receptor beta chains sequenced from a single sample in a study of blood T cells in healthy people across ages. For the second PCR, which ran for 7 to 11 cycles, a sample-barcoded 5' primer and a J-beta primer mix were used. TCRdb redid the calling of the 5' RACE reads with MiXCR, one entry per CDR3 protein. The table shows about 840,000 distinct CDR3 sequences, with 25% to 30% occurring only once. These data also formed part of another study, on T cells of mothers and their children.

The sequenced sample consisted of blood. The receptors shown here come from a woman aged 40 to 49 in good health.

This clonotype was picked up many times. This chain joins TRBV9 and TRBJ2-7, with 7 positions matching TRBD2. V trimming: 4 bases; J trimming: 0 bases; junction bases outside the gene matches: 4. Germline V gene lookup returns CDR1 SGDLS and CDR2 YYNGEE. This CDR3 spans 14 amino acids. CDR3 nucleotides: TGTGCCAGCAGCATAAGGGACTACTCCTACGAGCAGTACTTC. Translation gives CASSIRDYSYEQYF. Full variable domain (missing parts from reference TRBV9 and TRBJ2-7): DSGVTQTPKHLITATGQRVTLRCSPRSGDLSVYWYQQSLDQGLQFLIQYYNGEERAKGNILERFSAQQFPDLHSELNLSSLELGDSALYFCASSIRDYSYEQYFGPGTRLTVT.

This clonotype has only a few counts. V and J are TRBV5-1 and TRBJ2-2; a possible D gene is TRBD1 (6 bases). Germline assignment: CDR1 SGHRS and CDR2 YFSETQ. Between the trimmed V and J ends, which lost 1 base and 0 bases, there was a span of 10 bases. The CDR3 is 16 residues long. CDR3 nucleotide sequence: TGCGCCAGCAGCTTGTCGGGACACGCGAACACCGGGGAGCTGTTTTTT. This codes for CASSLSGHANTGELFF.

This clonotype has a count of ten or more. The chain joins TRBV7-2 to TRBJ2-7, with TRBD2 identical over 14 bases. This CDR3 spans 18 amino acids. Trimming at V came to 5 bases and at J to 2 bases, leaving 11 bases not matched to a gene. Germline loops: CDR1 SGHTA, CDR2 FQGNSA. The CDR3 DNA sequence: TGTGCCAGCAGCCCTAGTGGGACTAGCGGGGGCACGACCTACGAGCAGTACTTC. Protein sequence: CASSPSGTSGGTTYEQYF.

V gene TRBV29-1 combines with J gene TRBJ2-3, with a possible D match to TRBD1 (7 bases). The V end was cut by 3 bases, the J end by 4 bases, with 23 bases between. From germline, CDR1 is SQVTM and CDR2 ANQGSEA. The CDR3 loop spans 17 amino acids. The CDR3 reads CSVDYFSQGGRADTQYF. The CDR3, as DNA: TGCAGCGTTGACTACTTTTCTCAGGGGGGTCGGGCAGATACGCAGTATTTT.

This clonotype was counted at least ten times. The chain joins TRBV7-9 to TRBJ2-1; a weak D match, TRBD2 (7 bases). The CDR3 loop spans 16 amino acids. Germline CDR1 is SEHNR and CDR2 is FQNEAQ (reference sequence). With 0 bases removed from V and 6 bases from J, the gap between germline ends came to 15 bases. The CDR3, as DNA: TGTGCCAGCAGCTTAGCGGTGGGGGGGCCCCCCAATGAGCAGTTCTTC. It yields the protein CASSLAVGGPPNEQFF.

In its sample, this clonotype was seen many times. The chain links TRBV13 to TRBJ2-7, with D unresolved. The CDR3 totals 13 residues. Trimming removed 1 base at V and 6 bases at J, with 10 bases between. CDR1 and CDR2 from the germline V gene are PRHDT and FYEKMQ (reference sequence). CDR3 DNA sequence: TGTGCCAGCAGCTTAGCGGCAGCGCGCGAGCAGTACTTC. Amino acid sequence: CASSLAAAREQYF.

The rearrangement uses TRBV12-3 or TRBV12-4 and TRBJ2-3; D is uncertain. The CDR3 sequence is 11 residues long. Trimming pared 8 bases from V and 4 bases from J, leaving 7 bases between. The CDR3 DNA reads as TGTGCCAGCTTCTGGGCAGATACGCAGTATTTT. This codes for CASFWADTQYF.

This clonotype was counted many times. The V and J genes are TRBV4-3 and TRBJ2-1; the match to TRBD2 covers 10 bases. With 0 bases clipped from V and 7 bases from J, the junction kept 6 bases outside the gene matches. The length of the CDR3 is 16 residues. Germline V gives CDR1 LGHNA, CDR2 YSLEER. The CDR3 sequence: CASSQERGLAQNEQFF. In DNA, the CDR3 is TGCGCCAGCAGCCAAGAAAGGGGACTAGCGCAGAATGAGCAGTTCTTC.

The chain has TRBV11-2 and TRBJ1-2; possibly TRBD1 for D (5 bases). The V gene's germline CDR1 is SGHAT and CDR2 FQNNGV. The CDR3 length is 15 residues. V dropped 0 bases and J dropped 2 bases, with 10 bases sitting between them. The CDR3 sequence: CASSLEPGPNYGYTF. The DNA for the CDR3 is TGTGCCAGCAGCTTAGAACCGGGACCAAACTATGGCTACACCTTC.

This clonotype was detected only a few times. This chain joins TRBV27 and TRBJ2-3; TRBD2 aligns across 7 bases. V gave up 3 bases and J gave up 4 bases; unmatched junction bases: 19. Per germline, CDR1 MNHEY and CDR2 SMNVEV (reference sequence). The CDR3 extends over 19 amino acids. The CDR3 DNA sequence: TGTGCCAGCAGTTTCGGTCGAAGCGGGGCGGGGAGAAGTCCAGATACGCAGTATTTT. This codes for CASSFGRSGAGRSPDTQYF.

V gene TRBV4-2 combines with J gene TRBJ1-4; a possible D gene is TRBD1 (5 bases). CDR3 size: 17 residues. In germline, CDR1 is LGHNA, CDR2 YNFKEQ. Trimming removed 4 bases at V and 0 bases at J, with 15 bases between. The CDR3 DNA reads as TGTGCCAGCAGCCTCACGGACACCGCAACAACTAATGAAAAACTGTTTTTT. Its translation: CASSLTDTATTNEKLFF.

CDR3 sequence: CASSLFASSPGTDTQYF. The CDR3 nucleotides read TGCGCCAGCAGCTTGTTTGCCTCTTCCCCTGGCACAGATACGCAGTATTTT. V usage is TRBV5-1 and J usage is TRBJ2-3; D not certain. With 1 base removed from V and 1 base from J, the gap between germline ends came to 16 bases. The CDR3 is made up of 17 amino acids. Germline V gene lookup returns CDR1 SGHRS and CDR2 YFSETQ.

The V gene is TRBV18, the J gene TRBJ2-1; D is uncertain. Germline V gives CDR1 KGHSH, CDR2 LQKENI. Trimming shortened V by 0 bases and J by 11 bases, and 11 bases separated the two germline ends. The CDR3 has 13 amino acids. The CDR3 DNA sequence: TGTGCCAGCTCACCACCCGGGCAGGTCAAGCAGTTCTTC. It encodes CASSPPGQVKQFF.

Concerning this clonotype itself: Just one base apart from a much larger clone, this may be a read error. The rearrangement links TRBV5-5 to TRBJ2-7; D is undetermined. Germline values: CDR1 SGHKS, CDR2 YYEKEE (reference sequence). The CDR3 covers 16 residues. The CDR3 region is CAGSFAWASPSYEQYF. For the CDR3, the DNA is TGTGCCGGCAGCTTCGCCTGGGCAAGCCCATCCTACGAGCAGTACTTC.

Worth noting for this clonotype: This clone may be a read error of a much larger clone one base away. The chain employs TRBV29-1 and TRBJ2-6; D is possibly TRBD1 (6 bases). Per the germline V gene, CDR1 is SQVTM and CDR2 is ANQGSEA. V gave up 6 bases and J gave up 5 bases, with 8 bases separating them. The CDR3 is 12 amino acids. The CDR3 protein is CSVRDRANVLTF. The CDR3 nucleotides are TGCAGCGTCAGGGACAGGGCCAACGTCCTGACTTTC.

This clonotype showed up just a few times. V is TRBV7-2 and J is TRBJ1-1; 9 bases are a match to TRBD1. CDR3 size: 15 residues. Germline values: CDR1 SGHTA, CDR2 FQGNSA. Trimming took 1 base from V and 5 from J; bases not matched to a gene: 5. The CDR3, as DNA: TGTGCCAGCAGCTTAGGAAACAGGGGGCTAACTGAAGCTTTCTTT. This sequence encodes CASSLGNRGLTEAFF.

This clonotype was detected a few times. The V call is TRBV12-3 or TRBV12-4, the J call TRBJ1-6; the D gene is possibly TRBD1 (5 bases). V was trimmed by 8 bases and J by 4 bases, leaving 9 bases between them. The CDR3 extends over 13 amino acids. CDR3 sequence (DNA): TGTGCCAGCGGGCGGGGGTATAATTCACCCCTCCACTTT. Its protein product is CASGRGYNSPLHF.

V usage is TRBV5-1 and J usage is TRBJ1-1, with TRBD1 identical over 7 bases. There are 15 residues in the CDR3. Germline CDR1 reads SGHRS; CDR2 reads YFSETQ. The junction had 12 bases not matched to a gene; V was cut back by 7 bases and J by 3 bases. DNA of the CDR3: TGCGCCAGCTCCCACTCCGGGACAGAGGACACTGAAGCTTTCTTT. This sequence encodes CASSHSGTEDTEAFF. Full variable domain (missing parts from reference TRBV5-1 and TRBJ1-1): KAGVTQTPRYLIKTRGQQVTLSCSPISGHRSVSWYQQTPGQGLQFLFEYFSETQRNKGNFPGRFSGRQFSNSRSEMNVSTLELGDSALYLCASSHSGTEDTEAFFGQGTRLTVV.

This clonotype has just one count. V and J are TRBV4-2 and TRBJ2-3, with 8 positions matching TRBD1. Germline loops: CDR1 LGHNA, CDR2 YNFKEQ. CDR3 size: 16 residues. V trimming: 0 bases; J trimming: 8 bases; junction bases outside the gene matches: 10. The CDR3: CASSQESRGRLVTQYF. DNA for the CDR3: TGTGCCAGCAGCCAAGAAAGCAGGGGGCGCCTCGTTACGCAGTATTTT.

This clonotype has more than one count but fewer than ten. An end of the junction does not agree with germline; a read error may underlie this. The rearrangement links TRBV5-1 to TRBJ2-3; 9 positions match TRBD2. CDR3 size: 17 residues. Looked up from germline, CDR1 is SGHRS and CDR2 is YFSETQ. The CDR3 sequence is CTSSYSSGGADTDTQYF. CDR3 nucleotides: TGCACCAGCAGCTATAGTAGCGGGGGAGCAGACACAGATACGCAGTATTTT.

This clonotype turned up a few times. The V gene is TRBV6-1, the J gene TRBJ1-5; D is ambiguous. Trimming cost V 1 base and J 0 bases, with 7 bases left between them. Germline V gives CDR1 MNHNS, CDR2 SASEGT. This CDR3 is built from 15 residues. CDR3 region: CASSEDPVSNQPQHF. The CDR3 DNA reads TGTGCCAGCAGTGAAGACCCAGTTAGCAATCAGCCCCAGCATTTT.

The sample holds a few counts of this clonotype. This sequence joins TRBV5-5 and TRBJ1-5; 7 bases align to TRBD1. CDR1 and CDR2 from the germline V gene are SGHKS and YYEKEE (reference sequence). Trimming cost V 0 bases and J 6 bases; bases outside gene matches: 6. The CDR3 is 15 residues long. CDR3 sequence (DNA): TGTGCCAGCAGCTTGGGACAGGGACAAGGTCAGCCCCAGCATTTT. Its protein is CASSLGQGQGQPQHF.

This clonotype was observed once. This chain links TRBV27 with TRBJ2-7; 9 positions match TRBD2. The CDR3 extends over 15 amino acids. Germline V gene lookup returns CDR1 MNHEY and CDR2 SMNVEV (reference sequence). V lost 2 bases to trimming and J lost 7 bases; unmatched junction nucleotides: 9. The CDR3 nucleotides are TGTGCCAGCAGTTTAACGGGACTAGCCCACAATGAGCAGTACTTC. Amino acids: CASSLTGLAHNEQYF.

The chain has TRBV6-6 and TRBJ1-5, with 9 bases fitting TRBD1. The trim removed 5 bases at V and 7 bases at J, leaving 15 bases unmatched. Germline V gene sequence: CDR1 MNHNY, CDR2 SVGAGI (reference sequence). The CDR3 length is 17 residues. The CDR3 loop is CASSRGADRGFTQPQHF. The CDR3 coding sequence is TGTGCCAGCAGTCGGGGGGCCGACAGGGGGTTTACGCAGCCCCAGCATTTT.